This T cell receptor beta chain was identified in a study of long-term antiretroviral therapy in people with HIV. Remarks on this clone: What it binds is unknown.

This CDR3 region has 16 residues. Study observations and caveats: HIV repertoires spanned narrower CDR3 length ranges than controls. Clones that had undergone expansion before ART prevailed in the repertoire throughout all time points.

With survey level as its setting, the immunoSEQ assay was v3.0. Data came from immunoSEQ multiplex PCR; TCRdb stores just in-frame clones and leaves some out. The table has roughly 17,000 clones, around 74% seen once; the top ten hold approximately 8.2%. This TCR came from a man aged 30 to 45 with HIV. This rearrangement joins TRBV21-1 to TRBJ2-3; TRBD1, the table's D call, lacks a check against the DNA. TRBV21-1 is a known pseudogene. The specimen was unsorted PBMCs, collected at the start of antiretroviral therapy. CDR3: CASTRGQGDSTDTQYF. CDR3 sequence (DNA): TGTGCCAGCACCCGAGGACAGGGCGATAGCACAGATACGCAGTATTTT.